This T cell receptor beta chain was sequenced in a study of response to subunit inactivated influenza vaccine. Study-wide findings and caveats: Only a handful of new T cells, the authors suggested, are recruited with each seasonal influenza vaccination.

This CDR3 comprises 12 residues. V dropped 2 bases and J dropped 3 bases, with 5 bases sitting between them. Per germline, CDR1 MNHNY and CDR2 SVGAGI (reference sequence). TCRdb redid the calling of the RT-PCR reads with MiXCR, one entry per CDR3 protein. The table records about 650,000 distinct CDR3 sequences, approximately 14% of them present only once. For this clonotype: Its antigen is as yet unknown.

This TCR derives from a man aged 45-65 years who received an inactivated influenza vaccine. The sequenced sample was PBMCs from blood, obtained about 13 days after vaccination. The V and J genes are TRBV6-6 and TRBJ2-7; no reliable D call. The CDR3 sequence: CASSYDGYEQYF. In nucleotides, the CDR3 is TGTGCCAGCAGTTACGACGGCTACGAGCAGTACTTC.